This T cell receptor (beta chain) came from a study of cytomegalovirus exposure and HLA in healthy donors. Study-level findings and limits: In a later analysis, HLA-associated beta chains showed higher expansion and lower generation probabilities than comparable chains.

A remark on this clone: Antigen unknown.

In the PCR, 60 Vbeta and 13 Jbeta primers were used. Per the study methods: In a later analysis, of 80 million to 90 million unique beta chains, around 11 million appeared in at least two donors. The method was immunoSEQ multiplex PCR; TCRdb's version includes in-frame clones alone and lacks a portion of them. The V and J calls and clone size were taken over from that table, and D and trimming were inferred from the DNA. The sample yields roughly 90,000 clones, 70% to 80% seen once. CDR1 and CDR2 (germline): SGHTA, FQGNSA. CDR3 length equals 14 residues. The germline V and J ends were trimmed by 3 bases and 1 base, with 8 bases remaining between them.

Sequencing input: PBMCs. The receptor's source is a man aged 25 to 40 in good health and CMV-seropositive. The V gene is TRBV7-2, the J gene TRBJ2-3, with D unresolved. The CDR3 loop reads CASSFKSGTDTQYF. DNA of the CDR3: TGTGCCAGCAGCTTTAAATCGGGCACAGATACGCAGTATTTT.